The clone carrying this TCR beta chain appeared once. Its specificity is unknown. CDR3 length: 13 residues. The V end was cut by 9 bases, the J end by 4 bases, with 15 bases between. Germline lookup yields CDR1 LNHDA and CDR2 SQIVND (reference sequence). Constant-segment-primed 5'RACE gave TCR alpha and TCR beta cDNA libraries with sample barcodes and UMIs. From the 5' RACE reads, TCRdb called clonotypes with MiXCR, one entry per CDR3 protein. The table has over 60,000 distinct CDR3 sequences, around 15% seen once. These data come from a study of T-cell memory formation after mild COVID-19. At the level of the study: TCR clusters were mostly confined to one donor each.

Points from the study as a whole: Most CD4+ clones that shrank were in CM and EM, while CD8+ ones turned up in EMRA.

Material for sequencing was PBMCs or a T cell subset sorted from them (not recorded which). The clonotype comes from an adult woman who had mild COVID-19 (a few samples of this study predate the infection). Cell type and time point are not known. The chain employs TRBV19 and TRBJ1-1; a weak D match, TRBD1 (5 bases). CDR3 region: CASRGTGVTEAFF. Written as DNA, the CDR3 is TGTGCCAGCCGAGGGACGGGTGTCACTGAAGCTTTCTTT.